What follows is one T cell receptor (beta chain) and its context. The antigen remains undetermined. RNA was extracted and reverse transcribed into cDNA as the sequencing template. The protocol was immunoSEQ multiplex PCR, while the TCRdb copy is restricted to in-frame clones and leaves out a portion. The sample gives 110,000 or so clones, 56% of which show up once; approximately 3.6% is in the top ten. V lost 3 bases, J lost 6 bases, and 11 bases stayed unmatched. Germline CDR1 reads KGHSH; CDR2 reads LQKENI. CDR3 length: 17 residues. The treatment is: oral pan-JAK inhibitor, 5-10 mg twice daily. Individuals with alopecia areata gave both lesional scalp punch biopsies and peripheral blood for collection. The source of the sample is a study of CD8+ T cells in alopecia areata. Study information: At a dose of 5 to 10 mg twice daily, oral tofacitinib was given to treated patients. General study findings and limits: On tofacitinib, scalp and blood still held many of the expanded lesional clones. Baseline CD8+ expansion's link to response remains uncertain, as there was one nonresponder.

The sample here was CD4+ T cells sorted from blood, taken at week 24, from a patient treated with tofacitinib. This TCR was recovered from a human donor with alopecia areata. The chain joins TRBV18 to TRBJ1-5; 10 nucleotides line up with TRBD1. The chain's CDR3 is CASSPMGTGVHTQPQHF. As DNA, the CDR3 is TGTGCCAGCTCACCGATGGGGACAGGGGTCCACACTCAGCCCCAGCATTTT. The whole variable domain, filled in from reference TRBV18 and TRBJ1-5, reads NAGVMQNPRHLVRRRGQEARLRCSPMKGHSHVYWYRQLPEEGLKFMVYLQKENIIDESGMPKERFSAEFPKEGPSILRIQQVVRGDSAAYFCASSPMGTGVHTQPQHFGDGTRLSIL.